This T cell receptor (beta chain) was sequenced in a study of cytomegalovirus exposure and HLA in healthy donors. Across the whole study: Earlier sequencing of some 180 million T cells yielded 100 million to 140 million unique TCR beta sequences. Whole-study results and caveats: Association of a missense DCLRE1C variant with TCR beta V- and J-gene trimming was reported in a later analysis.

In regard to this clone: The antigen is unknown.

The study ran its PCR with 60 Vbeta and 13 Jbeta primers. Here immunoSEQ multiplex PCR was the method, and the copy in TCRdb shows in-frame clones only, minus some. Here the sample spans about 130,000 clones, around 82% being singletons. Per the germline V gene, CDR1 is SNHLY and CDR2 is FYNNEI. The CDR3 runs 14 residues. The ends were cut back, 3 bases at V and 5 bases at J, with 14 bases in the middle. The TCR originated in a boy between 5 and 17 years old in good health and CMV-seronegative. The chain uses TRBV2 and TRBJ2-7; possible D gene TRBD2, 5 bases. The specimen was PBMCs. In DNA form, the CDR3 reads TGTGCCAGCAGTGACCAGCGTTCTAGCCACGAGCAGTACTTC. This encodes CASSDQRSSHEQYF.